Detailed here is one TCR beta chain. TCRdb re-called the RT-PCR reads with MiXCR, one entry per CDR3 protein. The repertoire holds roughly 880,000 distinct CDR3 sequences, with about a sixth as singletons. The sample originates from a study of patients and donors after allogeneic stem cell transplantation. Per germline, CDR1 MNHEY and CDR2 SVGAGI. The ends were cut back, 2 bases at V and 2 bases at J, with 16 bases in the middle. The CDR3 has 16 amino acids. The chain uses TRBV6-5 and TRBJ2-7, with D possibly matching TRBD1 (6 bases). The sequence came from a human donor who was either an allogeneic HSCT recipient or a stem cell or donor lymphocyte infusion donor (not recorded which). It is not recorded whose cells these are; they may come from a transplant donor. Sequencing was performed on blood, either unsorted or a sorted T cell fraction (not recorded which). The CDR3 DNA reads as TGTGCCAGCAGTTACCAGGGGTCTCCATTCCCCTACGAGCAGTACTTC. Amino acid sequence: CASSYQGSPFPYEQYF.